These T cell receptor beta chains were read from a single sample in a study of beta chain features in type 1 diabetes. Data came from immunoSEQ multiplex PCR; TCRdb stores just in-frame clones and leaves some out. This table has over 100,000 clones, 15% to 20% appearing once. The material sequenced was central memory CD4+ T cells from blood. These receptors were obtained from a man aged 25 to 40 with type 1 diabetes. Each CDR3 is given with its conserved first and last residue. Fields, in order: V gene, J gene, D gene, clone size, CDR3 DNA, CDR3 protein. A D gene is named only where the DNA matches it firmly. The size entry is marked missing in some rows and otherwise reads once, few, many or a size class.

TRBV25-1	TRBJ1-2	TRBD1	.	TGTGCCAGCAGTGAATATCAGGGGGCGGAGAGCTATGGCTACACCTTC	CASSEYQGAESYGYTF
TRBV7-9	TRBJ2-7	.	.	TGTGCCAGCAGCTTAAGTAGGGGCGGCGAGCAGTACTTC	CASSLSRGGEQYF
TRBV29-1	TRBJ2-7	TRBD1	.	TGCAGCGGTGGACAGGGGGCCACCTACGAGCAGTACTTC	CSGGQGATYEQYF
TRBV20-1	TRBJ2-5	.	.	TGCAGTGCTCAGGAAGAGACCCAGTACTTC	CSAQEETQYF
TRBV5-6	TRBJ2-5	.	few	TGTGCCAGCAGCACCGCGCAGACCCAGTACTTC	CASSTAQTQYF
TRBV6-5	TRBJ2-1	TRBD1	many	TGTGCCAGCAGTCTACAGGGGGCCGGTGAGCAGTTCTTC	CASSLQGAGEQFF
TRBV11-2	TRBJ2-1	.	few	TGTGCCAGCAGCTTAGAACCAGGAGACAATGAGCAGTTCTTC	CASSLEPGDNEQFF
TRBV5-4	TRBJ1-2	.	few	TGTGCCAGCGGAAAGTACAGGGCCCCTAGTGGCTACACCTTC	CASGKYRAPSGYTF
TRBV29-1	TRBJ1-3	TRBD1	few	TGCAGCGTTACTGAGGGGGCGAGCTCTGGAAACACCATATATTTT	CSVTEGASSGNTIYF
TRBV6-6	TRBJ1-6	.	few	TGTGCCAGCAGTTACTCGACCAATCCCGGTTCACCCCTCCACTTT	CASSYSTNPGSPLHF
TRBV7-2	TRBJ2-1	.	few	TGTGCCAGCAGCTTAGGGGGGATCAATGAGCAGTTCTTC	CASSLGGINEQFF